These 6 T cell receptor beta chains originate from one sample sequenced in a study of cytomegalovirus exposure and HLA in healthy donors. 60 Vbeta and 13 Jbeta primers were used in PCR. TCRdb's table, derived via immunoSEQ multiplex PCR, lists solely in-frame clones and lacks some. Of approximately 100,000 clones in the sample, about 70% are singletons; the top ten hold 0.95% to 1.5%. The sequenced sample was PBMCs. These receptor sequences come from a female donor in good health and CMV-seronegative.

The chain uses TRBV10-3 and TRBJ1-6; 9 nucleotides line up with TRBD1. CDR1 ENHRY and CDR2 SYGVKD come from the germline V gene. The CDR3 contains 15 residues. V trimming: 10 bases; J trimming: 4 bases; junction bases outside the gene matches: 8. CDR3 amino acids: CATVPGTGYNSPLHF. The CDR3 region has the DNA TGTGCCACAGTGCCCGGGACAGGGTATAATTCACCCCTCCACTTT.

V gene TRBV5-1 combines with J gene TRBJ2-1; the D gene is possibly TRBD1 (6 bases). This CDR3 contains 15 residues. CDR1 and CDR2 (germline): SGHRS, YFSETQ. V dropped 4 bases and J dropped 3 bases, with 14 bases sitting between them. The CDR3 DNA is TGCGCCAGCAGCCCCAGAAGGACAGTCTACAATGAGCAGTTCTTC. The encoded protein is CASSPRRTVYNEQFF.

The chain recombines TRBV2 with TRBJ1-1; TRBD1 aligns across 7 bases. This CDR3 has 15 residues. Looked up from germline, CDR1 is SNHLY and CDR2 is FYNNEI. After removal of 6 bases from V and 0 bases from J, the junction contained 7 bases not matched to a gene. The CDR3 sequence is CASRPGQLMNTEAFF. In nucleotides, the CDR3 is TGTGCCAGCAGGCCGGGACAGCTTATGAACACTGAAGCTTTCTTT.

The V gene is TRBV4-1, the J gene TRBJ2-7; D is possibly TRBD2 (6 bases). Trimming pared 2 bases from V and 4 bases from J, leaving 21 bases between. Germline lookup yields CDR1 MGHRA and CDR2 YSYEKL. The CDR3 extends over 17 amino acids. Here the CDR3 reads CASSQQYPGLIKYEQYF. CDR3 DNA: TGCGCCAGCAGCCAACAATATCCGGGACTGATAAAATACGAGCAGTACTTC.

The chain uses TRBV19 and TRBJ1-2; 9 nucleotides align to TRBD1. This CDR3 is 12 amino acids long. J was trimmed by 3 bases and V by 11 bases; bases with no gene match: 4. Germline V gene lookup returns CDR1 LNHDA and CDR2 SQIVND (reference sequence). Here the CDR3 reads CAPRTGDYGYTF. The CDR3 nucleotides are TGTGCCCCACGGACAGGGGACTATGGCTACACCTTC.

The chain has TRBV11-2 and TRBJ2-5; TRBD2 matches at 13 bases. In germline, CDR1 is SGHAT, CDR2 FQNNGV. Losses at the gene ends were 4 bases for V and 3 bases for J; bases not matched to a gene: 5. This CDR3 spans 16 amino acids. The DNA of the CDR3 is TGTGCCAGCAGCTCCCCCGGGACTAGCGGGAAAGAGACCCAGTACTTC. Protein sequence: CASSSPGTSGKETQYF.